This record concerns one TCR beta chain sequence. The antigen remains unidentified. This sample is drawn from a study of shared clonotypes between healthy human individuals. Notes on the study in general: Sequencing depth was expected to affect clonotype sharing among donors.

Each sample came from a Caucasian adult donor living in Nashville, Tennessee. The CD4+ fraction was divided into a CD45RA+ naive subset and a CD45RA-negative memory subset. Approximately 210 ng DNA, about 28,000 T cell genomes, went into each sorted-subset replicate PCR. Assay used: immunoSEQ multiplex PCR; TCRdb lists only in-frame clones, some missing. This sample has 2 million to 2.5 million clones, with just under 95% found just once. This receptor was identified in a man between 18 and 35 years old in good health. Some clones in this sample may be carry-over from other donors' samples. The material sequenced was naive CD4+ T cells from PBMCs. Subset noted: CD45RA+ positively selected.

This CDR3 reads CASSSRPAGVGTEAFF. Here the CDR3 DNA reads TGTGCCAGCAGCTCACGCCCGGCGGGGGTCGGCACTGAAGCTTTCTTT. The J gene is TRBJ1-1, the V gene TRBV5-5; D is perhaps TRBD1 (5 bases). The CDR3 has 16 residues. V lost 3 bases, J lost 4 bases, and 19 bases lay in between. CDR1 SGHKS and CDR2 YYEKEE come from the germline V gene (reference sequence).